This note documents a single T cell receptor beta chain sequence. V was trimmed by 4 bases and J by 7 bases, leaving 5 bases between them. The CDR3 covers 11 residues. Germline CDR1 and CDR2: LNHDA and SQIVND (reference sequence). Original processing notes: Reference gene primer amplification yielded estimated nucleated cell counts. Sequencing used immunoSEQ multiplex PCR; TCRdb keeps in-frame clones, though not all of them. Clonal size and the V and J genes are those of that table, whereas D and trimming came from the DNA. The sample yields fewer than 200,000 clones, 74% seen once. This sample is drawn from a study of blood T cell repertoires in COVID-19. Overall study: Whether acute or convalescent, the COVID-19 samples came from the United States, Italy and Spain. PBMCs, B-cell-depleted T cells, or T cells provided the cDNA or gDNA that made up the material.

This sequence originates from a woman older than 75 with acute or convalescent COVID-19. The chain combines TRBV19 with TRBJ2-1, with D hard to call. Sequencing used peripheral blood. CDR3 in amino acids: CASSTRNEQFF. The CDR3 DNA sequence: TGTGCCAGTAGTACCCGGAATGAGCAGTTCTTC.